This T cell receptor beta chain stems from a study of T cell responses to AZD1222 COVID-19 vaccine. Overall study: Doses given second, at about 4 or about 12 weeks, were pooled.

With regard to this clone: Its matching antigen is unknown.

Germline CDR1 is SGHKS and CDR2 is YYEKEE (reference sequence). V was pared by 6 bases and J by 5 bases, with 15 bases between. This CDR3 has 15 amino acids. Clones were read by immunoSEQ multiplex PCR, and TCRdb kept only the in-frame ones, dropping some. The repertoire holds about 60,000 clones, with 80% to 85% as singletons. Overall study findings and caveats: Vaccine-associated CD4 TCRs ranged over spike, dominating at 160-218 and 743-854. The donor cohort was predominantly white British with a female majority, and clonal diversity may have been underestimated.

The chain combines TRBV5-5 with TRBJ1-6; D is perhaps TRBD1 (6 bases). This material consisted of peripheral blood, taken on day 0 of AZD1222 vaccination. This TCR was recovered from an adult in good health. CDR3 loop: CASNLGTPNNSPLHF. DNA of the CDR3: TGTGCCAGCAACCTCGGGACACCGAATAATTCACCCCTCCACTTT.